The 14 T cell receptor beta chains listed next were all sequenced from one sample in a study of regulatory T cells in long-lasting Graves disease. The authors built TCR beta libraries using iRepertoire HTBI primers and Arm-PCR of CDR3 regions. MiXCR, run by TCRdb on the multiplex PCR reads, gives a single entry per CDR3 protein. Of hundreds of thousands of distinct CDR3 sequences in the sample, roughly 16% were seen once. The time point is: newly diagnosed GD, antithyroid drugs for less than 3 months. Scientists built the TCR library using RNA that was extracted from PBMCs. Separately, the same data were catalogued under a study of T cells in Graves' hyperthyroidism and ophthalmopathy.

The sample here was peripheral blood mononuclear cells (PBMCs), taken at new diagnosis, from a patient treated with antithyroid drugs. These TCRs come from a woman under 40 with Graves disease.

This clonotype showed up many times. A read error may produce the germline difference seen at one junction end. The CDR3 here is CPPAPSGGTDTQYF. As DNA, the CDR3 is TGCCCCCCAGCACCCTCCGGGGGCACAGATACGCAGTATTTT. V usage is TRBV28 and J usage is TRBJ2-3; possibly TRBD2 for D (5 bases). Germline CDR1 reads MDHEN; CDR2 reads SYDVKM. The CDR3 covers 14 residues.

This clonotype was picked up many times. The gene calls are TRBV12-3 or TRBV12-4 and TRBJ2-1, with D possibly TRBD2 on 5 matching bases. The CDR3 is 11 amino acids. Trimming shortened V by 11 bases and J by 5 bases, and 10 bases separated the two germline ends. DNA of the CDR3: TGTGCCGCGCGGGCAAACAATGAGCAGTTCTTC. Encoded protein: CAARANNEQFF.

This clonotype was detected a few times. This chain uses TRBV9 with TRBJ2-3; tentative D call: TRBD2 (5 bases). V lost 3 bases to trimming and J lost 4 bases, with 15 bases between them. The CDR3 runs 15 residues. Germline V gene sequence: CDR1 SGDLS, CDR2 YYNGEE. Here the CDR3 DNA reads TGTGCCAGCAGCGGTGAGGGTACGAGGGCAGATACGCAGTATTTT. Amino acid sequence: CASSGEGTRADTQYF.

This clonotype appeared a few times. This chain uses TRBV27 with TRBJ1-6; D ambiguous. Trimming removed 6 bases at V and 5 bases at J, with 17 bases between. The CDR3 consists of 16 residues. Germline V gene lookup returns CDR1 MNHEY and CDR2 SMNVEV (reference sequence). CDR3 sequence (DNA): TGTGCCAGCAGACGAGACTTTTGGAGGGATAATTCACCCCTCCACTTT. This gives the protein CASRRDFWRDNSPLHF.

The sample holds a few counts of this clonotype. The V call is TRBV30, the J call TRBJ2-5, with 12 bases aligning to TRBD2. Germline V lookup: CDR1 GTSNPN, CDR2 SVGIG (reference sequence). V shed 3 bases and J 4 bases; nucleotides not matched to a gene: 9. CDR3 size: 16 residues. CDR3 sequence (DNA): TGTGCCTGGAGGTACCTTTCGGGACTAGCGGGAGAGACCCAGTACTTC. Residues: CAWRYLSGLAGETQYF.

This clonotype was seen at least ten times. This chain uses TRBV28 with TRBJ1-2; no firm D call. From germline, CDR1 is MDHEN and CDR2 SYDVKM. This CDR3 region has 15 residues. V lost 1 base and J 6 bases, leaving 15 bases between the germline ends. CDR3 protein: CASSLFNRQGNGYTF. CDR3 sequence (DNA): TGTGCCAGCAGTTTATTCAATCGACAAGGGAATGGCTACACCTTC.

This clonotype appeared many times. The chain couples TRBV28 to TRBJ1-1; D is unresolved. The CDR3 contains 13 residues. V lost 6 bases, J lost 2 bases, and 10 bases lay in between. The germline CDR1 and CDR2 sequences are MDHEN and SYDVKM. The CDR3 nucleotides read TGTGCCAGCAGCCCACACCTTAACACTGAAGCTTTCTTT. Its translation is CASSPHLNTEAFF.

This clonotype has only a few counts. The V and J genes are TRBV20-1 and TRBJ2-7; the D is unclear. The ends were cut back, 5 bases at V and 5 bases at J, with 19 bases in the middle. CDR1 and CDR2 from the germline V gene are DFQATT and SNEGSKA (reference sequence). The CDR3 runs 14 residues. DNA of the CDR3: TGCAGTGCTGGCGACGCACCAAGGGTTCACGAGCAGTACTTC. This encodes CSAGDAPRVHEQYF.

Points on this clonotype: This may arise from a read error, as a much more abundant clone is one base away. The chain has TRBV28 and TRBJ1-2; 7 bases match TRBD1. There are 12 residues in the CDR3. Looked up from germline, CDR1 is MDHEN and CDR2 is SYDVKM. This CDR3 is CASNTGDYGHTF. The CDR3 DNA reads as TGTGCCAGCAATACAGGGGACTATGGCCACACCTTC.

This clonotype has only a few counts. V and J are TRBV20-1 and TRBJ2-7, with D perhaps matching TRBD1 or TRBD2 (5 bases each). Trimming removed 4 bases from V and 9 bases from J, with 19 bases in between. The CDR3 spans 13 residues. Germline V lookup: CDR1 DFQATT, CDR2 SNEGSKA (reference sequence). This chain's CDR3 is CSATRGTQGGQYF. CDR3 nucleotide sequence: TGCAGTGCTACCCGGGGAACCCAGGGTGGGCAGTACTTC.

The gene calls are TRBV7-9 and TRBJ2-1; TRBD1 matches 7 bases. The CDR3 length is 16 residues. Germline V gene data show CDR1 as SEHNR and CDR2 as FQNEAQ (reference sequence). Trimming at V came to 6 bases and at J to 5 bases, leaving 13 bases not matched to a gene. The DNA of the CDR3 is TGTGCCAGCAGTTCGCTCGCCGGGACAGCCAACAATGAGCAGTTCTTC. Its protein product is CASSSLAGTANNEQFF.

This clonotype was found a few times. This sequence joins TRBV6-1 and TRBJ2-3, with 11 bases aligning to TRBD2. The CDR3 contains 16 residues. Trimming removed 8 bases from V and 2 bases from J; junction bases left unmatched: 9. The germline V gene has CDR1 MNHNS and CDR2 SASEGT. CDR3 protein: CASGDGTSGPTDTQYF. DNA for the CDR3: TGTGCCAGCGGGGACGGGACTAGCGGTCCCACAGATACGCAGTATTTT.

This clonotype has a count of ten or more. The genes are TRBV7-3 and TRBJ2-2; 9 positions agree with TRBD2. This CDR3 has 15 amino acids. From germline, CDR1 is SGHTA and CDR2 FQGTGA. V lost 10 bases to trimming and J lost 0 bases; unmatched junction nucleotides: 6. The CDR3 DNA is TGTGCCACCGGACTAGCGTATACGAACACCGGGGAGCTGTTTTTT. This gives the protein CATGLAYTNTGELFF.

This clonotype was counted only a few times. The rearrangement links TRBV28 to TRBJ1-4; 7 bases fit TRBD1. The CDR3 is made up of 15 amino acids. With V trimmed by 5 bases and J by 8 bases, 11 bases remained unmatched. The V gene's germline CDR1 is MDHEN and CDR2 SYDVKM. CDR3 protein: CASSPQTGWKEKLFF. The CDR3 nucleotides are TGTGCCAGCAGTCCTCAGACAGGGTGGAAGGAAAAACTGTTTTTT.